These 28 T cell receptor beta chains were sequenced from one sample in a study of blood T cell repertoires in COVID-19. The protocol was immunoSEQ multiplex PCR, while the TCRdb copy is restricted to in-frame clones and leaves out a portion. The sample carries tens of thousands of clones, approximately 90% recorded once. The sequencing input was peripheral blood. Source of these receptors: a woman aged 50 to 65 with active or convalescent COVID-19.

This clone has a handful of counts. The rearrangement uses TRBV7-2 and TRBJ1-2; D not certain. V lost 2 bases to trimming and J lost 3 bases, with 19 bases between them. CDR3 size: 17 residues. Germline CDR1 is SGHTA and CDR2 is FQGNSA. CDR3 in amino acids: CASSLYSADLSYYGYTF. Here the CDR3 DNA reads TGTGCCAGCAGCTTATATAGCGCGGACCTAAGTTACTATGGCTACACCTTC. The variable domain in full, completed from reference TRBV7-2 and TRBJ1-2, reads GAGVSQSPSNKVTEKGKDVELRCDPISGHTALYWYRQSLGQGLEFLIYFQGNSAPDKSGLPSDRFSAERTGGSVSTLTIQRTQQEDSAVYLCASSLYSADLSYYGYTFGSGTRLTVV.

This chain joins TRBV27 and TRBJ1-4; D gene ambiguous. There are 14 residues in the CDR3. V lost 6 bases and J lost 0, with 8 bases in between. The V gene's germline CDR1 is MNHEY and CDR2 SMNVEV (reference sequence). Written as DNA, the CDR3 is TGTGCCAGCAGGGTTGACACAACTAATGAAAAACTGTTTTTT. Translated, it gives CASRVDTTNEKLFF.

CDR3 in DNA: TGTGCCAGCCAGGGGGCGAGGGGGAACACTGAAGCTTTCTTT. It specifies CASQGARGNTEAFF. This chain connects TRBV2 to TRBJ1-1, with TRBD1 matching 8 bases. This CDR3 is built from 14 residues. The V segment lost 8 bases and the J segment 1 base; nucleotides outside the gene matches: 6. Germline CDR1 reads SNHLY; CDR2 reads FYNNEI. Combining the CDR3 with reference TRBV2 and TRBJ1-1 gives the whole variable domain EPEVTQTPSHQVTQMGQEVILRCVPISNHLYFYWYRQILGQKVEFLVSFYNNEISEKSEIFDDQFSVERPDGSNFTLKIRSTKLEDSAMYFCASQGARGNTEAFFGQGTRLTVV.

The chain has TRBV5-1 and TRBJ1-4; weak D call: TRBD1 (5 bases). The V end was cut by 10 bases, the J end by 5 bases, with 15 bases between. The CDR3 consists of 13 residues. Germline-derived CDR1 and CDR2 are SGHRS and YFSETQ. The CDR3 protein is CASRREYNEKLFF. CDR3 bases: TGCGCCTCCCGCAGGGAATACAATGAAAAACTGTTTTTT.

The CDR3 loop is CASSYSMLARRHEQFF. Written as DNA, the CDR3 is TGTGCCAGCAGTTACTCGATGTTAGCGAGGCGCCATGAGCAGTTCTTC. This chain uses TRBV6-6 with TRBJ2-1; a possible D gene is TRBD2 (5 bases). Trimming shortened V by 0 bases and J by 8 bases, and 17 bases separated the two germline ends. This CDR3 has 16 amino acids. The germline V gene has CDR1 MNHNY and CDR2 SVGAGI (reference sequence).

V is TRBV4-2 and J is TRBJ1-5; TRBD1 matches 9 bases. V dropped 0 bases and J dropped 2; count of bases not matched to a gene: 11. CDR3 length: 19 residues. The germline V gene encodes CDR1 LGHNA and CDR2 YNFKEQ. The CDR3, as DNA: TGTGCCAGCAGCCAAGATCTAAGGACAGGGGAAATTGGCAATCAGCCCCAGCATTTT. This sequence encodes CASSQDLRTGEIGNQPQHF.

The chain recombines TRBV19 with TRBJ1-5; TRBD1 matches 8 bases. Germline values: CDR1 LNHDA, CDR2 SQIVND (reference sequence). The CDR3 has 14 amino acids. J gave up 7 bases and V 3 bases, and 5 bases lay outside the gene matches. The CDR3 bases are TGTGCCAGTAGTATTCAGGGGGCAACACAGCCCCAGCATTTT. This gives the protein CASSIQGATQPQHF.

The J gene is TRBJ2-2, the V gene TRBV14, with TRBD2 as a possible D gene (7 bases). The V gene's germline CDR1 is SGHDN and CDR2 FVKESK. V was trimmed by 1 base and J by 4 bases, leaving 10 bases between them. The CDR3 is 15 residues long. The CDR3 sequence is CASSQGGGFTGELFF. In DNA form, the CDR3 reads TGTGCCAGCAGCCAAGGGGGGGGCTTCACCGGGGAGCTGTTTTTT. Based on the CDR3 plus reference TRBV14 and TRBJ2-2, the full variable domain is EAGVTQFPSHSVIEKGQTVTLRCDPISGHDNLYWYRRVMGKEIKFLLHFVKESKQDESGMPNNRFLAERTGGTYSTLKVQPAELEDSGVYFCASSQGGGFTGELFFGEGSRLTVL.

CDR3 amino acids: CASSSLLDRDQPQHF. As DNA, the CDR3 is TGTGCCAGCAGTTCCCTCCTCGACAGGGATCAGCCCCAGCATTTT. The rearrangement joins TRBV6-2 or TRBV6-3 to TRBJ1-5, with TRBD1 identical over 7 bases. This CDR3 region has 15 residues. Trimming cost V 4 bases and J 5 bases; bases outside gene matches: 8. The germline V gene has CDR1 MNHEY and CDR2 SVGEGT.

The CDR3 coding sequence is TGTGCCAGCAGCTTAACAGGGGGTAACAATGAGCAGTTCTTC. Protein: CASSLTGGNNEQFF. The chain carries TRBV7-3 and TRBJ2-1; D may be TRBD1 (6 bases). The CDR3 has 14 amino acids. Germline CDR1 reads SGHTA; CDR2 reads FQGTGA. V dropped 0 bases and J dropped 5 bases, with 8 bases sitting between them.

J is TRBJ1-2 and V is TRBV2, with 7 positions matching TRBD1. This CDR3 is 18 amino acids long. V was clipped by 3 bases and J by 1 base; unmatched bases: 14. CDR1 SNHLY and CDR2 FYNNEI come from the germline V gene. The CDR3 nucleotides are TGTGCCAGCAGTGACTTTATTTCGAGGACAGGAGGTAACTATGGCTACACCTTC. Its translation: CASSDFISRTGGNYGYTF.

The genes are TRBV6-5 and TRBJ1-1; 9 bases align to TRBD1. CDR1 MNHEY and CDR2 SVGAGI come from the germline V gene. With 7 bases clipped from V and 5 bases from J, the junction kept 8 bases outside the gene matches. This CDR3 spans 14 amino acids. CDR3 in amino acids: CASTPTGGGTEAFF. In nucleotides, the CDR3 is TGTGCCAGCACCCCGACAGGGGGAGGGACTGAAGCTTTCTTT.

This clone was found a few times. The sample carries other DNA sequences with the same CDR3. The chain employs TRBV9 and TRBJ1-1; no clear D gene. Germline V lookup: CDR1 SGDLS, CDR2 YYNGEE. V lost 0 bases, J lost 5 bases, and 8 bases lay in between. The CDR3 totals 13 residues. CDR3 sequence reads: CASSVGPGTEAFF. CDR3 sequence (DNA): TGTGCCAGCAGCGTAGGGCCGGGAACTGAAGCTTTCTTT.

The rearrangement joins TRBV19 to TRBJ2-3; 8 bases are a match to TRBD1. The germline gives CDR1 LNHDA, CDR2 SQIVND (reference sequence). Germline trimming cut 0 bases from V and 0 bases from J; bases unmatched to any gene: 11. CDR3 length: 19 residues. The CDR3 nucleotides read TGTGCCAGTAGTATAGATTCAAGTACAGGGGGTTATAGCACAGATACGCAGTATTTT. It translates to CASSIDSSTGGYSTDTQYF.

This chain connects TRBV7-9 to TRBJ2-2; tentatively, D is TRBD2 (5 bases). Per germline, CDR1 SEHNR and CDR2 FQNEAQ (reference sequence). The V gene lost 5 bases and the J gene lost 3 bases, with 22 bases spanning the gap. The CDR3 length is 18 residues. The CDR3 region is CASSPQRAILTYTGELFF. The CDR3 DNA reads TGTGCCAGCAGCCCTCAGAGGGCCATCCTTACCTACACCGGGGAGCTGTTTTTT.

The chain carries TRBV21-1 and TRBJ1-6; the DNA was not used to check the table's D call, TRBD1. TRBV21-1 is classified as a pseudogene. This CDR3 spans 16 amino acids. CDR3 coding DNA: TGTGCCAGCAGCAAAGGGGACACCTGGCATAATTCACCCCTCCACTTT. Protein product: CASSKGDTWHNSPLHF.

The CDR3 sequence: CASRTSGGSNTGELFF. The CDR3 DNA reads TGCGCCAGCAGGACTAGCGGGGGGTCTAACACCGGGGAGCTGTTTTTT. This chain links TRBV5-1 with TRBJ2-2; 13 bases agree with TRBD2. With 5 bases clipped from V and 2 bases from J, the junction kept 3 bases outside the gene matches. The CDR3 is 16 residues long. Looked up from germline, CDR1 is SGHRS and CDR2 is YFSETQ.

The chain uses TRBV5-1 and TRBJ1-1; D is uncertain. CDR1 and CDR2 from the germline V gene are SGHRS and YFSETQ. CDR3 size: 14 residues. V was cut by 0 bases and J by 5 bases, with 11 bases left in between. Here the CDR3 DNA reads TGCGCCAGCAGCTTGGATCTCGCGGTGACTGAAGCTTTCTTT. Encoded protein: CASSLDLAVTEAFF.

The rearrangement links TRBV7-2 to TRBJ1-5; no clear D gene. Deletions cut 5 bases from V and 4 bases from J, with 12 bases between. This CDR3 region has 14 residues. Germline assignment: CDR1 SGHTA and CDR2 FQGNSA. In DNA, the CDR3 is TGTGCCAGCAGCCCCAGATTCAGGAATCAGCCCCAGCATTTT. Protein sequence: CASSPRFRNQPQHF. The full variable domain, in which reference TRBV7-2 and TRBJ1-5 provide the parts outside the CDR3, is GAGVSQSPSNKVTEKGKDVELRCDPISGHTALYWYRQSLGQGLEFLIYFQGNSAPDKSGLPSDRFSAERTGGSVSTLTIQRTQQEDSAVYLCASSPRFRNQPQHFGDGTRLSIL.

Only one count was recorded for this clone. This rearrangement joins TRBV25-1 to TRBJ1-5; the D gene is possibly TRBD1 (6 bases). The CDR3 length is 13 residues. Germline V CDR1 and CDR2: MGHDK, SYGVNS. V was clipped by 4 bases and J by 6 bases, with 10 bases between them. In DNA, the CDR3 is TGTGCCAGCAGTGGCCCACAGGGTCAGCCCCAGCATTTT. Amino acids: CASSGPQGQPQHF.

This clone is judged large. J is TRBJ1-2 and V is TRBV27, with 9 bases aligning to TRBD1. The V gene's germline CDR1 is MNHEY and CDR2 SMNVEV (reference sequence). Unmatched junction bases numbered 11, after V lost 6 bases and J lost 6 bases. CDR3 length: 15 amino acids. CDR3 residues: CASSRSGTGYNGYTF. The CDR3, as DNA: TGTGCCAGCAGCCGCAGCGGGACAGGGTATAATGGCTACACCTTC.

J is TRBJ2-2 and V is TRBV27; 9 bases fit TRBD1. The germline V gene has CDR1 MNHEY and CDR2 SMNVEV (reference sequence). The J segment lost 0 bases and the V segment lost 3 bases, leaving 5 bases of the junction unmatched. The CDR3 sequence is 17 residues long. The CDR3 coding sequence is TGTGCCAGCAGTTTCAACCGACAGGGGGCGAACACCGGGGAGCTGTTTTTT. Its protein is CASSFNRQGANTGELFF.

The CDR3 here is CASSRDLNTGELFF. CDR3 coding DNA: TGTGCCAGTAGTAGGGACTTGAACACCGGGGAGCTGTTTTTT. This sequence joins TRBV19 and TRBJ2-2; D might be TRBD2 (6 bases). There are 14 residues in the CDR3. V was clipped by 4 bases and J by 1 base, with 7 bases between them. The germline gives CDR1 LNHDA, CDR2 SQIVND (reference sequence).

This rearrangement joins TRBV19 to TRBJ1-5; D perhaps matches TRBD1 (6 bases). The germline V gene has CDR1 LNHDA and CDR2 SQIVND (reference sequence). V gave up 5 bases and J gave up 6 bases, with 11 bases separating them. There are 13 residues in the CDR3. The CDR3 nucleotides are TGTGCCAGTAGTTCTGACAGGTCTCAGCCCCAGCATTTT. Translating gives CASSSDRSQPQHF.

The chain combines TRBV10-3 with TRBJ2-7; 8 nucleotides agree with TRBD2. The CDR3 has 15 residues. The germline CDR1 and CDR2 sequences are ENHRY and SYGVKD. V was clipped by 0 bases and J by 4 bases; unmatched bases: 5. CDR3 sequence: CAISESNGGAYEQYF. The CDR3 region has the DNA TGTGCCATCAGTGAGTCGAACGGGGGGGCTTACGAGCAGTACTTC.

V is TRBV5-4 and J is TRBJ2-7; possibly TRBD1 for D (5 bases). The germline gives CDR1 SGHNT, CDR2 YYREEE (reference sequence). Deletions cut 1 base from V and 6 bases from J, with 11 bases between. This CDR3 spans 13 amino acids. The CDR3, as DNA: TGTGCCAGCAGCTTGCAGGGTCGTGGCGAGCAGTACTTC. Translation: CASSLQGRGEQYF.

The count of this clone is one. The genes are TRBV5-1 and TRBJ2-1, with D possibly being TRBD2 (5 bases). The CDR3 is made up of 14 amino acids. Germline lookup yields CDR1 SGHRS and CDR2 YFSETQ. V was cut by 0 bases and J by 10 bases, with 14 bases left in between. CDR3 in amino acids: CASSLGQTTGEQFF. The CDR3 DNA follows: TGCGCCAGCAGCTTGGGCCAAACGACGGGAGAGCAGTTCTTC.

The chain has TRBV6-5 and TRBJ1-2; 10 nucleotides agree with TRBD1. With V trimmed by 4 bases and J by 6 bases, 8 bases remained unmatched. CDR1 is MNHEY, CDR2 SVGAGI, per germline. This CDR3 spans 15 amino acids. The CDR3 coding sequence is TGTGCCAGCAGTTCGCCGGGACAGGGGAGTCATGGCTACACCTTC. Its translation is CASSSPGQGSHGYTF.